This T cell receptor (beta chain) was observed in a study of blood T cell repertoires in COVID-19 (dated by TCRdb to about 2020). For the study in its entirety: Samples from collaborators originated in the United States, Italy and Spain and spanned both the acute and convalescent phases of COVID-19. The material from the prospective study consisted of cDNA or gDNA derived from T cells, B-cell-depleted T cells, or PBMCs. The dataset comprised deeply sampled blood TCRbeta repertoires from subjects exposed to, actively infected with, or recovered from COVID-19. A freely available public database, intended as a resource for researchers studying the immune response to SARS-CoV-2, is where the repertoires were released. Samples came from the ongoing ImmuneRACE study (first 160 participants) plus 1,254 subjects from 6 global collaborators. Sample metadata almost always included a de-identified subject ID, COVID-19 status, age in years and sex. HLA class I and class II types, where available, came from metadata supplied by the sample provider rather than from assay-based typing.

Only one count was recorded for this clone. No antigen is known for it. Qualities for individual bases were not recorded, and no much larger clone is one base off. Results the study describes overall, beyond this receptor: The quantity of clinical and demographic metadata differed by source and by participant and was supplied without curation.

Measured from the cysteine to the phenylalanine, the CDR3 is 13 residues long. Here the CDR3 DNA is all that survives: 39 bases in frame from base 1. The junction shows trimming of 2 bases on V and 5 bases on J, and the gene matches do not reach 1 base of it. The germline V gene encodes CDR1 MNHEY and CDR2 SVGAGI. In the prospective study, participants were about 18 to 100 years old, resided in about two dozen geographic areas of the United States, and were enrolled through a virtual design. To assign participants to cohorts, the prospective study relied on clinical history that participants themselves reported in a screening survey and a study questionnaire. Recovered participants in ImmuneRACE Cohort 3 were defined by two consecutive negative NP/OP PCR tests, clearance by a healthcare professional, or resolution of symptoms. In the prospective study, mobile phlebotomists collected whole blood, serum and a nasopharyngeal or oropharyngeal swab from each participant. Additional blood draws and questionnaires over an approximately two-month period could optionally be provided by prospective study participants. Prospective study blood samples were shipped either frozen or at room temperature before DNA extraction.

TCRbeta CDR3 regions were amplified from genomic DNA by means of the immunoSEQ Assay, a bias-controlled multiplex PCR. Turning to the authors' computational methods: Nucleated cell counts per sample were estimated from amplification of reference gene primers within the assay. To quantify the absolute abundance of each unique TCRbeta CDR3 rearrangement, sequence reads were collapsed and filtered. For each sample, productive Simpson clonality was calculated by taking the square root of Simpson's diversity index across productive rearrangements. Not all clones reach the TCRdb copy of this immuneACCESS table, which keeps in-frame sequences only. Checked studies attribute under half of the gap to unresolved V genes and leave the rest unexplained. From that table come the V and J calls and clone size; the DNA was used to work out D and trimming. The sample data list hundreds of thousands of clones, and 70% to 90% of these were observed just once. The top ten clones comprise over 2% of the sample.

This TCR came from a man aged 30 to 39 who had recovered from COVID-19. The sequence is built from TRBV6-5 and TRBJ1-2; 8 bases in the junction line up with TRBD1. The material sequenced was PBMCs or T cells enriched from blood (not recorded which). The CDR3 corresponds to CASSYRTGYGYTF. The bases read TGTGCCAGCAGTTACCGGACAGGGTATGGCTACACCTTC.